This T cell receptor beta chain is from a study of T cell responses to AZD1222 COVID-19 vaccine. CDR3 size: 16 residues. CDR1 and CDR2 (germline): LNHNV, YYDKDF (reference sequence). V was trimmed by 0 bases and J by 8 bases, leaving 16 bases between them. Details on this clone: Its target is unknown.

Broader study findings: Across the whole spike, CD4 TCRs peaked at regions 160-218 and 743-854. Clonal diversity was possibly underestimated; the donors were predominantly white British and more often female. Repertoire sampling was restricted to post-peak T cell response timepoints.

Here immunoSEQ multiplex PCR was the method, and the copy in TCRdb shows in-frame clones only, minus some. The table lists 100,000 to 120,000 clones, roughly 90% of them singletons. V and J are TRBV15 and TRBJ1-4, with D perhaps TRBD1 (5 bases). The specimen was peripheral blood, collected on day 0 of AZD1222 vaccination. This clonotype was obtained from an adult in good health. The CDR3: CATSREMLSREEKLFF. DNA for the CDR3: TGTGCCACCAGCAGAGAAATGCTCAGCAGGGAAGAAAAACTGTTTTTT.